These 6 T cell receptor beta chains were all obtained from the same sample, sequenced in a study of blood T cell repertoires in COVID-19. Sequenced by immunoSEQ multiplex PCR; TCRdb stores in-frame clones only, minus some. The data contain 200,000 or so clones, more than 70% of them seen just once; the ten biggest clones take up roughly 2.3%. Sequencing used PBMCs or T cells enriched from blood (not recorded which). The receptors shown here come from a woman between 40 and 50 years old with acute COVID-19.

V usage is TRBV2 and J usage is TRBJ1-5; unclear D gene. CDR3 length: 13 residues. The germline V and J ends were trimmed by 4 bases and 7 bases, with 11 bases remaining between them. Germline V lookup: CDR1 SNHLY, CDR2 FYNNEI. The CDR3 nucleotides are TGTGCCAGCAGTGCTAGTCAGTACCAGCCCCAGCATTTT. Translating it yields CASSASQYQPQHF.

The chain has TRBV9 and TRBJ2-1; D is ambiguous. The CDR3 runs to 14 residues. Trimming left V 0 bases short and J 9 bases short, with 13 bases between. Germline loops: CDR1 SGDLS, CDR2 YYNGEE. CDR3 region: CASSVANPPGEQFF. DNA for the CDR3: TGTGCCAGCAGCGTAGCGAACCCCCCGGGTGAGCAGTTCTTC.

This chain connects TRBV5-1 to TRBJ1-2, with 7 bases identical to TRBD1. V dropped 4 bases and J dropped 7; count of bases not matched to a gene: 4. CDR3 size: 12 residues. Germline lookup yields CDR1 SGHRS and CDR2 YFSETQ. The CDR3 bases are TGCGCCAGCAGCCAGACAGGGTCTGGCTACACCTTC. Translation: CASSQTGSGYTF.

The CDR3 coding sequence is TGCAGTGCTAGTGCGGGAGGGCGCACCGGGGAGCTGTTTTTT. Protein sequence: CSASAGGRTGELFF. V gene TRBV20-1 combines with J gene TRBJ2-2, with TRBD2 matching over 9 bases. This CDR3 spans 14 amino acids. CDR1 DFQATT and CDR2 SNEGSKA come from the germline V gene (reference sequence). With V trimmed by 3 bases and J by 4 bases, 3 bases remained unmatched.

The chain combines TRBV9 with TRBJ1-3; unclear D gene. Germline V gives CDR1 SGDLS, CDR2 YYNGEE. Trimming removed 0 bases from V and 0 bases from J, with 10 bases in between. There are 16 residues in the CDR3. The CDR3 DNA is TGTGCCAGCAGCGTAGAAGGCGGATTCTCTGGAAACACCATATATTTT. Protein product: CASSVEGGFSGNTIYF.

This chain uses TRBV7-2 with TRBJ1-5; maybe TRBD1 (5 bases). CDR3 size: 13 residues. Germline CDR1 and CDR2: SGHTA and FQGNSA. V lost 2 bases to trimming and J lost 7 bases, with 9 bases between them. The CDR3, as DNA: TGTGCCAGCAGCTTACGGGGGGAACAGCCCCAGCATTTT. Translating it yields CASSLRGEQPQHF. The complete variable domain, with remaining parts taken from reference TRBV7-2 and TRBJ1-5, reads GAGVSQSPSNKVTEKGKDVELRCDPISGHTALYWYRQSLGQGLEFLIYFQGNSAPDKSGLPSDRFSAERTGGSVSTLTIQRTQQEDSAVYLCASSLRGEQPQHFGDGTRLSIL.